The sequence of this TCR beta chain was determined in a study of T-cell reconstitution after alpha-beta-depleted transplantation in children. Library preparation (for TCRbeta) was performed with unique molecular identifiers. TCRdb ran MiXCR on the PCR reads and lists one entry per CDR3 protein. This repertoire shows approximately 240,000 distinct CDR3 sequences, around 9.6% found once; its top ten account for approximately 5.9%. As regards this clonotype: The junction differs from germline at one of its ends, possibly a read error.

The CDR3 runs 14 residues. The TCR comes from a human donor who donated a stem cell graft to a child with acute lymphoblastic leukemia. Material: PBMCs from the stem cell graft donor, obtained from the stem cell graft. The gene calls are TRBV12-3 or TRBV12-4 and TRBJ1-6; 7 bases fit TRBD1. CDR3 sequence: CSSSWGQTNSPLHF. The CDR3 DNA reads TGTTCCAGCAGTTGGGGACAGACTAATTCACCCCTCCACTTT.